A single sample gave rise to the 13 T cell receptor beta chains below, sequenced in a study of T cells in Graves' hyperthyroidism and ophthalmopathy. RNA transcripts provided the source from which TCR beta CDR3 regions were amplified. The TCR CDR3 was amplified in a first-round RT-PCR using the HTBI primer set. TCRdb re-derived calls from the multiplex PCR reads in MiXCR, one entry per CDR3 protein. The profile covers about 52,000 distinct CDR3 sequences, with under 50% appearing a single time and roughly 9.1% taken by the ten largest. Sequenced sample: blood. All receptors come from a woman aged 50 to 65 with Graves' ophthalmopathy.

This clonotype was observed a few times. At one end the junction does not follow the germline gene, possibly because of a read error. The CDR3 spells CASSVAGQPQYF. The CDR3 DNA reads as TGTGCCAGCAGCGTAGCCGGCCAGCCCCAGTACTTC. The V gene is TRBV7-9, the J gene TRBJ2-5; no reliable D call. From germline, CDR1 is SEHNR and CDR2 FQNEAQ (reference sequence). The length of the CDR3 is 12 residues.

The table lists this clonotype with many counts. The rearrangement links TRBV7-2 to TRBJ2-7; tentatively, D is TRBD2 (5 bases). Germline lookup yields CDR1 SGHTA and CDR2 FQGNSA. The ends were cut back, 1 base at V and 6 bases at J, with 13 bases in the middle. This CDR3 spans 14 amino acids. The CDR3 sequence: CASSLVRTLSEQYF. In nucleotides, the CDR3 is TGTGCCAGCAGCTTAGTCAGGACTCTCTCCGAGCAGTACTTC.

This chain links TRBV20-1 with TRBJ2-1; TRBD2 aligns across 15 bases. CDR3 length: 15 residues. With V trimmed by 5 bases and J by 6 bases, 5 bases remained unmatched. Germline CDR1 is DFQATT and CDR2 is SNEGSKA (reference sequence). The CDR3 DNA sequence: TGCAGTGCTCCCGGGACTAGCGGGAGGACCAATGAGCAGTTCTTC. Translating it yields CSAPGTSGRTNEQFF.

The chain has TRBV2 and TRBJ2-2; the D gene is possibly TRBD2 (5 bases). This CDR3 has 15 residues. V was shortened by 8 bases and J by 4 bases, with 17 bases between the two germline ends. Germline loops: CDR1 SNHLY, CDR2 FYNNEI. Here the CDR3 reads CASEGGWISTGELFF. The CDR3 coding sequence is TGTGCCAGCGAAGGAGGCTGGATCAGCACCGGGGAGCTGTTTTTT.

The rearrangement joins TRBV29-1 to TRBJ2-2; D may be TRBD2 (6 bases). CDR3 length: 15 amino acids. Germline CDR1 reads SQVTM; CDR2 reads ANQGSEA. V was clipped by 7 bases and J by 3 bases, with 18 bases between them. CDR3 nucleotide sequence: TGCAGCGCAAATGCGGGGAGGTCGCACACCGGGGAGCTGTTTTTT. Its protein product is CSANAGRSHTGELFF.

The chain has TRBV6-4 and TRBJ2-1; TRBD2 aligns across 14 bases. Germline loops: CDR1 MRHNA, CDR2 SNTAGT. The J segment lost 6 bases and the V segment lost 5 bases, leaving 3 bases of the junction unmatched. The CDR3 spans 15 residues. The CDR3 spells CASSSGTSGGNEQFF. DNA for the CDR3: TGTGCCAGCAGTTCCGGGACTAGCGGGGGCAATGAGCAGTTCTTC.

The chain links TRBV6-5 to TRBJ2-7; 10 nucleotides match TRBD1. The CDR3 is 14 amino acids. V shed 6 bases and J 5 bases; nucleotides not matched to a gene: 7. Germline CDR1 is MNHEY and CDR2 is SVGAGI. The CDR3 DNA follows: TGTGCCAGCAGGCCGGACAGGGGGGGGGACGAGCAGTACTTC. Translating gives CASRPDRGGDEQYF.

This clonotype was recorded at least ten times. J is TRBJ2-5 and V is TRBV5-1; D is unresolved. V was cut by 3 bases and J by 4 bases, with 10 bases left in between. The CDR3 contains 13 residues. Germline values: CDR1 SGHRS, CDR2 YFSETQ. The CDR3 DNA sequence: TGCGCCAGCAGCTCGTCAGGCGGAGAGACCCAGTACTTC. It codes for CASSSSGGETQYF.

The chain is built from TRBV19 and TRBJ2-3; TRBD2 matches at 11 bases. CDR1 is LNHDA, CDR2 SQIVND, per germline (reference sequence). Unmatched junction bases numbered 5, after V lost 3 bases and J lost 0 bases. The CDR3 consists of 17 residues. As DNA, the CDR3 is TGTGCCAGTAGTATGAGGGGACTAGCGGATAGCACAGATACGCAGTATTTT. Protein: CASSMRGLADSTDTQYF.

In the case of this clonotype: One junction end does not reproduce the germline sequence, and a read error may be involved. The rearrangement uses TRBV15 and TRBJ2-5; D is uncertain. CDR1 is LNHNV and CDR2 is YYDKDF in the germline V gene (reference sequence). The CDR3 contains 16 residues. Here the CDR3 DNA reads TGTGCCACCAGCAGAGATCTTCTACAGTACCAAGAGACCCAACACTTC. Translation gives CATSRDLLQYQETQHF.

This clonotype occurred many times. V is TRBV2 and J is TRBJ2-6, with TRBD1 matching 8 bases. CDR1 is SNHLY, CDR2 FYNNEI, per germline. The trim removed 4 bases at V and 2 bases at J, leaving 1 base unmatched. The CDR3 sequence is 15 residues long. The CDR3 nucleotides are TGTGCCAGCAGTGCCAGGGGGCCTGGGGCCAACGTCCTGACTTTC. Protein product: CASSARGPGANVLTF.

The chain employs TRBV2 and TRBJ1-6; D not certain. The germline V gene has CDR1 SNHLY and CDR2 FYNNEI. The ends were cut back, 7 bases at V and 6 bases at J, with 10 bases in the middle. This CDR3 has 13 amino acids. The DNA for the CDR3 is TGTGCCAGCAATTTGCCACCTAATTCACCCCTCCACTTT. This encodes CASNLPPNSPLHF.

The CDR3 DNA sequence: TGTGCCAGCACCGGGTGGGGGGCAAGTGAAAAACTGTTTTTT. Translating gives CASTGWGASEKLFF. This chain joins TRBV5-4 and TRBJ1-4; tentatively, D is TRBD1 (6 bases). Germline assignment: CDR1 SGHNT and CDR2 YYREEE (reference sequence). This CDR3 has 14 residues. V was pared by 6 bases and J by 7 bases, with 16 bases between.